This T cell receptor (beta chain) was found in a study of T cells in Graves' hyperthyroidism and ophthalmopathy. Per the germline V gene, CDR1 is MNHEY and CDR2 is SVGEGT. CDR3 size: 14 residues. The J segment lost 4 bases and the V segment lost 3 bases, leaving 2 bases of the junction unmatched. For this clonotype: Its antigen remains unknown.

Study outcomes and limitations: Blood also carried most thyroid clonotypes expanded above 0.001.

RNA transcripts provided the source from which TCR beta CDR3 regions were amplified. Using the HTBI primer set, a first-round RT-PCR was run on the TCR CDR3. One entry per CDR3 protein results from TCRdb running MiXCR on the multiplex PCR reads. The sample lists a few hundred thousand distinct CDR3 sequences; about a fifth were seen once. The sequence was collected from a man aged 18 to 30 with Graves' hyperthyroidism. The chain is built from TRBV6-2 or TRBV6-3 and TRBJ1-5; 8 bases are shared with TRBD1. Material: blood. CDR3 nucleotide sequence: TGTGCCAGCAGTTATACAGGGGGTAATCAGCCCCAGCATTTT. Protein: CASSYTGGNQPQHF.